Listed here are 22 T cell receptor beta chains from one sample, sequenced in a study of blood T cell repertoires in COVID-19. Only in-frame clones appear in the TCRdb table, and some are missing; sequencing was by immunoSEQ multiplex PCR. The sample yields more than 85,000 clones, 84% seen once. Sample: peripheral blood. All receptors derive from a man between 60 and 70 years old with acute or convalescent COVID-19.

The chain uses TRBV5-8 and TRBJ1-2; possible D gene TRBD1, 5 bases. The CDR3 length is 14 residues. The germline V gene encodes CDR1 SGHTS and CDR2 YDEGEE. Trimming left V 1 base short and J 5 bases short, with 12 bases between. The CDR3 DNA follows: TGTGCCAGCAGCTTGCCCTCTCGGGGGTATGGCTACACCTTC. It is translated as CASSLPSRGYGYTF.

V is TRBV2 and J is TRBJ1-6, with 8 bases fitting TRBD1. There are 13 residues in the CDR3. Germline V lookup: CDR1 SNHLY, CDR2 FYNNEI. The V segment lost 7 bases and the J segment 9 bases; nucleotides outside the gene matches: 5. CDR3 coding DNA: TGTGCCAGCAAGGACAGGGATCGTTCACCCCTCCACTTT. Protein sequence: CASKDRDRSPLHF.

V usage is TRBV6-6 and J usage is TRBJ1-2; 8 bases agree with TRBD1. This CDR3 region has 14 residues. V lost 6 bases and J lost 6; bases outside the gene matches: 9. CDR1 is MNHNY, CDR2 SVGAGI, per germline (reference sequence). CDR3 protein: CASSPTGEVNGYTF. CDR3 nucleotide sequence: TGTGCCAGCAGCCCGACAGGGGAGGTAAATGGCTACACCTTC.

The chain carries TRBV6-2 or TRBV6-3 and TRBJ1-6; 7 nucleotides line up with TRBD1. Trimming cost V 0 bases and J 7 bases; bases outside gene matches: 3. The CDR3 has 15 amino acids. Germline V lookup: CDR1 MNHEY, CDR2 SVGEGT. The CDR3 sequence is CASSYSSRGNSPLHF. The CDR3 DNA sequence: TGTGCCAGCAGTTACTCAAGCAGGGGGAATTCACCCCTCCACTTT.

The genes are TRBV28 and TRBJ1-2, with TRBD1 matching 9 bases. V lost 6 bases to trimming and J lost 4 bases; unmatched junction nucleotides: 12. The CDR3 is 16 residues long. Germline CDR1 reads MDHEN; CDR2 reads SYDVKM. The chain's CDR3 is CASSPPPGTGIYGYTF. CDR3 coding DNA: TGTGCCAGCAGCCCTCCCCCCGGGACAGGGATCTATGGCTACACCTTC.

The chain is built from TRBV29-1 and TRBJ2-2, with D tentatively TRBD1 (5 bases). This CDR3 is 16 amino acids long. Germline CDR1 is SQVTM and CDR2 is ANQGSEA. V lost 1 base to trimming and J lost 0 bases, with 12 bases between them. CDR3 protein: CSVEGFSTANTGELFF. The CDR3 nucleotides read TGCAGCGTTGAAGGGTTTTCGACAGCGAACACCGGGGAGCTGTTTTTT.

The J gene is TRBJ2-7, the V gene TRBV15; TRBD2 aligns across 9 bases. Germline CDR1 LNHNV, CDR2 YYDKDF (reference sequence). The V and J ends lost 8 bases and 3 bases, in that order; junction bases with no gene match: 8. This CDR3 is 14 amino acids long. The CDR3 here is CATGSGGSLYEQYF. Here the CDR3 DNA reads TGTGCCACCGGGAGCGGGGGGTCCCTCTACGAGCAGTACTTC.

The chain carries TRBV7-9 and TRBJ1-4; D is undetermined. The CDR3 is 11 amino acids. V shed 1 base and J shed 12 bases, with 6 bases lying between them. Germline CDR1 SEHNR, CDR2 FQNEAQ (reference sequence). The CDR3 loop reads CASSLEGELFF. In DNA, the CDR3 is TGTGCCAGCAGCTTAGAGGGAGAACTGTTTTTT.

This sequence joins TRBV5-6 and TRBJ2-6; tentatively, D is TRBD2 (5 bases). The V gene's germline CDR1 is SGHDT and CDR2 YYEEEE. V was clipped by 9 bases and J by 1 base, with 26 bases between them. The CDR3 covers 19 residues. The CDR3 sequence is CATVKRSLAFRSGANVLTF. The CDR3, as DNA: TGTGCCACCGTAAAGAGGAGTCTAGCCTTCCGGTCTGGGGCCAACGTCCTGACTTTC.

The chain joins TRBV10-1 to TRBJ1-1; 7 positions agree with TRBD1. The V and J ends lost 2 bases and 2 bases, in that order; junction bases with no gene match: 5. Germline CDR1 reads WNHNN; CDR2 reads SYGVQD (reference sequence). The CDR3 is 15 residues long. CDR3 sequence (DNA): TGCGCCAGCAGTGAGCGGGACAGACCTAACACTGAAGCTTTCTTT. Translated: CASSERDRPNTEAFF.

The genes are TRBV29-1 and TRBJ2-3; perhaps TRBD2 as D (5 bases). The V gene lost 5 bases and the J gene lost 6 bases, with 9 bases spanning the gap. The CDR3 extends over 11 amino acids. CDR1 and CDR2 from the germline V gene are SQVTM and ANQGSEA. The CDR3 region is CSVTERDTQYF. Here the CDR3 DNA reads TGCAGCGTTACCGAGCGGGATACGCAGTATTTT.

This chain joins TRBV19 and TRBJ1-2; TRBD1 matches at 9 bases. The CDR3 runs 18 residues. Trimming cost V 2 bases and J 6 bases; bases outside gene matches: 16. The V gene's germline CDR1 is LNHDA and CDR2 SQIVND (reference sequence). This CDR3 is CASSILTPTGGGSDGYTF. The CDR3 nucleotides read TGTGCCAGTAGTATACTGACCCCAACAGGGGGCGGATCTGATGGCTACACCTTC. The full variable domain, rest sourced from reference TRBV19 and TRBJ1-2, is DGGITQSPKYLFRKEGQNVTLSCEQNLNHDAMYWYRQDPGQGLRLIYYSQIVNDFQKGDIAEGYSVSREKKESFPLTVTSAQKNPTAFYLCASSILTPTGGGSDGYTFGSGTRLTVV.

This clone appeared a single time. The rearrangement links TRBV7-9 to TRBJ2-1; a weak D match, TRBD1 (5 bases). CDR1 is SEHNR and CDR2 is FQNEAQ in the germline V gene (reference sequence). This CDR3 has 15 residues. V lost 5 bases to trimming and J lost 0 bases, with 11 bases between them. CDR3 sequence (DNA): TGTGCCAGCAGCATCACAGGTACCTCCTACAATGAGCAGTTCTTC. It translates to CASSITGTSYNEQFF.

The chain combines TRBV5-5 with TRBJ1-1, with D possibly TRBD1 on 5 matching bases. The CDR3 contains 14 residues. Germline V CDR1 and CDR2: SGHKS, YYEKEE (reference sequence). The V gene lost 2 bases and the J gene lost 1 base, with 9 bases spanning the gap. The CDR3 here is CASSFQGWNTEAFF. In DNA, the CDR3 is TGTGCCAGCAGCTTCCAGGGTTGGAACACTGAAGCTTTCTTT.

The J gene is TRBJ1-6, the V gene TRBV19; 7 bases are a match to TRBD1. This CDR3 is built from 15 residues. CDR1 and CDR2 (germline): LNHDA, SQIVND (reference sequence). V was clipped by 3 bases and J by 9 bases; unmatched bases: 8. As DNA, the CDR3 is TGTGCCAGTAGTATTACGGGACAGATAAGTTCACCCCTCCACTTT. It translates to CASSITGQISSPLHF. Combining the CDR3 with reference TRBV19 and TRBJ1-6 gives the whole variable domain DGGITQSPKYLFRKEGQNVTLSCEQNLNHDAMYWYRQDPGQGLRLIYYSQIVNDFQKGDIAEGYSVSREKKESFPLTVTSAQKNPTAFYLCASSITGQISSPLHFGNGTRLTVT.

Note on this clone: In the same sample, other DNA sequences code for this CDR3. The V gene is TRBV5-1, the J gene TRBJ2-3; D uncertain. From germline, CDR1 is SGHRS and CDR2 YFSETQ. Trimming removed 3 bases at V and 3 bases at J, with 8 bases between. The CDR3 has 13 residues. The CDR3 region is CASSSPGTDTQYF. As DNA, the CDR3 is TGCGCCAGCAGCTCGCCCGGGACAGATACGCAGTATTTT.

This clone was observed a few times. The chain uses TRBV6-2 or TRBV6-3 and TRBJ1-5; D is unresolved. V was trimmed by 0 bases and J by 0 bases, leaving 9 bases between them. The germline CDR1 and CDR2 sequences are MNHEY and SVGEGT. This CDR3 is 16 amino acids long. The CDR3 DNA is TGTGCCAGCAGTTACTCAGCTGTTATTAGCAATCAGCCCCAGCATTTT. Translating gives CASSYSAVISNQPQHF.

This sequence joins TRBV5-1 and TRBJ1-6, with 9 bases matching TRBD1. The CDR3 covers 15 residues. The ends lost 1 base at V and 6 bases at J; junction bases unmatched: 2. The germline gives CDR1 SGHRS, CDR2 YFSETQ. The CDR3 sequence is CASSLTGQGNSPLHF. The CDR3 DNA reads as TGCGCCAGCAGCTTGACGGGACAGGGTAATTCACCCCTCCACTTT.

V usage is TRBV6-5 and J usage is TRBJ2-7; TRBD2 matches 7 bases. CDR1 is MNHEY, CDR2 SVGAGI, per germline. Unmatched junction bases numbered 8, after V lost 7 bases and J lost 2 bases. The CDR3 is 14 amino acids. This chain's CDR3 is CASMMASGPYEQYV. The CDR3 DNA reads TGTGCCAGCATGATGGCTAGCGGACCCTACGAGCAGTACGTC.

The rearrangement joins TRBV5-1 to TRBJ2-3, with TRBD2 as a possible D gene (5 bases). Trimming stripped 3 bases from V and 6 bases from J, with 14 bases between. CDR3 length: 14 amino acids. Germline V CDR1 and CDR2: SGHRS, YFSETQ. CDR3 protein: CASSSRGGSDTQYF. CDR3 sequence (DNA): TGCGCCAGCAGCTCCCGGGGTGGCTCGGATACGCAGTATTTT.

CDR3 sequence (DNA): TGTGCCAGCAGCTTAGTTCCGGGAATGTCTAGCACAGATACGCAGTATTTT. Its protein product is CASSLVPGMSSTDTQYF. The rearrangement links TRBV7-2 to TRBJ2-3, with D possibly being TRBD2 (5 bases). Trimming pared 1 base from V and 0 bases from J, leaving 14 bases between. The germline V gene has CDR1 SGHTA and CDR2 FQGNSA. The CDR3 is made up of 17 amino acids.

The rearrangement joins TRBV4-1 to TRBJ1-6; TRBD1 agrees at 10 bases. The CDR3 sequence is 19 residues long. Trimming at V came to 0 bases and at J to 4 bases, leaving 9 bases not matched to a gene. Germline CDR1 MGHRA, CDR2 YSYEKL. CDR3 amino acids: CASSQEGQRTGGYNSPLHF. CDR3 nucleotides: TGCGCCAGCAGCCAAGAGGGACAGCGGACAGGGGGGTATAATTCACCCCTCCACTTT.